This T cell receptor beta chain comes out of a study of cytomegalovirus exposure and HLA in healthy donors. Study results and caveats: For most TCR beta V segments, an earlier analysis put the productive rate at about 87% or about 30% of the time.

The V gene's germline CDR1 is KGHSH and CDR2 LQKENI. V was pared by 2 bases and J by 2 bases, with 4 bases of the junction left unmatched. This CDR3 is 16 amino acids long. The PCR was carried out with 60 Vbeta primers and 13 Jbeta primers. Only in-frame clones appear in the TCRdb table, and some are missing; sequencing was by immunoSEQ multiplex PCR. The data contain 140,000 to 150,000 clones, around 57% of them singletons. For this clone: As yet, its antigen is unknown.

The chain employs TRBV18 and TRBJ1-2; the match to TRBD1 covers 11 bases. Source material: PBMCs. The origin of this receptor is a male donor in good health and CMV-seronegative. The CDR3 region is CASSPAGQGANYGYTF. CDR3 sequence (DNA): TGTGCCAGCTCACCAGCCGGACAGGGGGCGAACTATGGCTACACCTTC.